The clone carrying this T cell receptor beta chain has a handful of counts. What it recognizes is unknown. The germline V gene encodes CDR1 MNHNS and CDR2 SASEGT. The ends lost 7 bases at V and 3 bases at J; junction bases unmatched: 12. The CDR3 contains 18 residues. Libraries of TCR beta came from quantitative 5'-RACE with molecular barcodes. TCRdb used MiXCR to reprocess the 5' RACE reads, holding one entry per CDR3 protein. The sample has approximately 150,000 distinct CDR3 sequences, roughly 34% seen once. The data derive from a study of CD8 T cells in ankylosing spondylitis. Overall study findings and caveats: Fewer than 10 highly homologous variants formed a TCR beta motif that appeared characteristic of ankylosing spondylitis blood. Certain motif variants had earlier appeared in reactive arthritis synovial fluid and blood.

The chain recombines TRBV6-1 with TRBJ2-2; TRBD2 agrees at 12 bases. This TCR derives from a male donor with ankylosing spondylitis. Sequencing was carried out using synovial fluid, either unsorted or a sorted T cell fraction (not recorded which). CDR3 sequence (DNA): TGTGCCAGCACCATGAACGCTCTAGCGGGAGGGTACACCGGGGAGCTGTTTTTT. Translating it yields CASTMNALAGGYTGELFF.